Detailed here is one TCR beta chain. Its target is unknown. This specimen belongs to a study of CXCR3-negative and CXCR3-positive naive CD8 T cells. General study findings and limits: CXCR3-positive naive cells carried more hydrophobic TRB CDR3s than CXCR3-negative ones.

Naive CD8+ T cells had a CD45RO-CCR7+CD27+CD95- phenotype. CDR3 length: 17 amino acids. The germline V gene has CDR1 SGHNT and CDR2 YENEEA. The libraries of TRB cDNA were constructed through 5' RACE using UMI labels. From its re-call of the 5' RACE reads, TCRdb lists each CDR3 protein once, without DNA. This table holds around 95,000 distinct CDR3 sequences. The sequencing sample was made of naive CXCR3+ CD8+ T cells from blood. Subset defined: CD45RO-CCR7+CD27+CD95- naive CD8+ T cells expressing CXCR3 (TNR3+). This chain joins TRBV11-3 and TRBJ2-3; the D call of TRBD2 rests on TCRdb alone, since no DNA is present to check it. The sequence was obtained from a human donor in good health. Some clones in this sample may be carry-over from other donors' samples. The CDR3: CASSSTRLAGMTDTQYF. The variable domain in full, completed from reference TRBV11-3 and TRBJ2-3, reads EAGVVQSPRYKIIEKKQPVAFWCNPISGHNTLYWYLQNLGQGPELLIRYENEEAVDDSQLPKDRFSAERLKGVDSTLKIQPAELGDSAVYLCASSSTRLAGMTDTQYFGPGTRLTVL.